This is a list of T cell receptor beta chains from one sample in a study of blood T cell repertoires in COVID-19. Assay: immunoSEQ multiplex PCR; the TCRdb copy retains only in-frame clones and omits some. The data hold roughly 110,000 clones, with 84% observed a single time. The material sequenced was peripheral blood. The receptors stem from an older woman with acute or convalescent COVID-19. Each CDR3 is given without its conserved first and last residue.

v_call cdr3_aa
TRBV3-1/TRBV3-2 ASSANSPLH
TRBV2 ASSEDRAETQY
TRBV5-1 ASSSGQPNTEAF
TRBV7-6 ASSLAPSGEGEQY
TRBV12-3/TRBV12-4 ASSFERVVY
TRBV6-5 ASSYPGAGNTIY
TRBV9 ASSVATAEAASGNTIY
TRBV25-1 ASSPEGTGRRTEAF
TRBV2 ASSGTGGVDTQY
TRBV4-1 ASSSVPTDRVPNQPQH
TRBV5-4 ASSSGTGGYVVYYEQY
TRBV11-2 ASSFRDEQY
TRBV2 AGGTVTDTQY
TRBV7-9 ASSSDLEGDYEQY
TRBV27 ASGQGNSGANVLT
TRBV9 ASSVRREFGYT
TRBV3-1/TRBV3-2 ASSPDSRTEAF
TRBV6-5 ASTPRVLNSPLH
TRBV6-1 ASSDIAGVNTGELF
TRBV27 ASTISWALAGVNTGELF
TRBV6-5 ASGRPGLASYEQY
TRBV2 ASSDTLGGINEQF
TRBV7-6 ASSLDSSGGADEQF
TRBV5-4 ASSKGLAGGTEQY
TRBV10-3 AISQRERGTDTQY
TRBV5-1 ASSLADRGHGYT
TRBV19 ASSTYERGEKLF
TRBV28 ASSVQGSGEKLF
TRBV20-1 SATGGTEAF
TRBV28 ASSPREGGGYT
TRBV19 ASSPQGQGNYGYT
TRBV7-9 ASSFFTGELF